What follows are 22 T cell receptor beta chains derived from one specimen sequenced in a study of blood T cell repertoires in COVID-19. Measured with immunoSEQ multiplex PCR; TCRdb has only the in-frame clones, and not every one. The sample lists under 85,000 clones, about nine tenths occurring once. Source material: peripheral blood. All receptors come from a man older than 75 in a cohort sampled during active COVID-19.

Only one count was recorded for this clone. The J gene is TRBJ2-2, the V gene TRBV7-8, with 8 bases aligning to TRBD2. Germline lookup yields CDR1 SGHVS and CDR2 FQNEAQ. The J segment lost 1 base and the V segment lost 4 bases, leaving 5 bases of the junction unmatched. This CDR3 is 16 amino acids long. CDR3 sequence: CASSSLAGLNTGELFF. CDR3 nucleotides: TGTGCCAGCAGCTCCTTAGCGGGACTGAACACCGGGGAGCTGTTTTTT.

J is TRBJ2-1 and V is TRBV6-4, with D perhaps matching TRBD1 (6 bases). The V gene's germline CDR1 is MRHNA and CDR2 SNTAGT. CDR3 length equals 15 residues. V was clipped by 3 bases and J by 4 bases, with 13 bases between them. CDR3 in amino acids: CASSELPGQYNEQFF. The CDR3 DNA is TGTGCCAGCAGTGAGCTCCCGGGACAATACAATGAGCAGTTCTTC.

This clone was detected only a few times. The chain is built from TRBV2 and TRBJ2-7; no clear D gene. V was trimmed by 7 bases and J by 4 bases, leaving 11 bases between them. The CDR3 contains 12 residues. CDR1 is SNHLY and CDR2 is FYNNEI in the germline V gene. CDR3 sequence (DNA): TGTGCCAGCATGAATACAATATACGAGCAGTACGTC. It codes for CASMNTIYEQYV.

J is TRBJ1-1 and V is TRBV5-5, with D perhaps matching TRBD1 (5 bases). The CDR3 sequence is 13 residues long. Trimming took off 6 bases at V and 4 bases at J, with 13 bases between the two ends. Germline V gene sequence: CDR1 SGHKS, CDR2 YYEKEE (reference sequence). The chain's CDR3 is CASIPLGGTEAFF. The CDR3 nucleotides are TGTGCCAGCATCCCCCTCGGGGGCACTGAAGCTTTCTTT.

The chain employs TRBV6-5 and TRBJ2-7; 9 positions agree with TRBD1. Trimming cost V 7 bases and J 3 bases; bases outside gene matches: 4. CDR3 length equals 13 residues. Germline V gene sequence: CDR1 MNHEY, CDR2 SVGAGI. The CDR3 region has the DNA TGTGCCAGCACCGGGACAGGGCTCTACGAGCAGTACTTC. Translated: CASTGTGLYEQYF.

The chain has TRBV9 and TRBJ2-2, with 10 bases identical to TRBD1. The junction had 4 bases not matched to a gene; V was cut back by 1 base and J by 7 bases. Germline-derived CDR1 and CDR2 are SGDLS and YYNGEE. The CDR3 is 15 residues long. The CDR3 here is CASSVRQGANGELFF. The CDR3 nucleotides are TGTGCCAGCAGCGTACGACAGGGGGCTAACGGGGAGCTGTTTTTT.

The chain combines TRBV6-5 with TRBJ1-6; 11 nucleotides align to TRBD1. The CDR3 totals 15 residues. With V trimmed by 5 bases and J by 10 bases, 7 bases remained unmatched. Germline V CDR1 and CDR2: MNHEY, SVGAGI. CDR3 amino acids: CASSLGQGARSPLHF. As DNA, the CDR3 is TGTGCCAGCAGTCTTGGACAGGGGGCTCGATCACCCCTCCACTTT.

In its sample, this clone was seen once. The chain carries TRBV2 and TRBJ2-5, with 12 bases that match TRBD2. Germline CDR1 reads SNHLY; CDR2 reads FYNNEI. The CDR3 has 15 amino acids. Unmatched junction bases numbered 6, after V lost 5 bases and J lost 5 bases. The CDR3 DNA is TGTGCCAGCAGTCCTAGCGGGGGGGCGTCGGAGACCCAGTACTTC. Translation: CASSPSGGASETQYF.

This clone was seen only a few times. The chain employs TRBV5-1 and TRBJ2-5, with a weak D call TRBD2 (5 bases). Between the trimmed V and J ends, which lost 4 bases and 1 base, there was a span of 8 bases. This CDR3 region has 13 residues. Looked up from germline, CDR1 is SGHRS and CDR2 is YFSETQ. The DNA for the CDR3 is TGCGCCAGCAGCCGAGAGGGCCAAGAGACCCAGTACTTC. It yields the protein CASSREGQETQYF.

The chain carries TRBV19 and TRBJ2-1; 8 nucleotides line up with TRBD2. The CDR3 contains 14 residues. Germline CDR1 is LNHDA and CDR2 is SQIVND (reference sequence). V was clipped by 3 bases and J by 9 bases; unmatched bases: 7. The CDR3 is CASSIRGGRIEQFF. In DNA form, the CDR3 reads TGTGCCAGTAGTATCCGCGGGGGGCGTATTGAGCAGTTCTTC.

The CDR3 DNA is TGCAGCATCGGACTAGCTGGGACAGATACGCAGTATTTT. It codes for CSIGLAGTDTQYF. V gene TRBV29-1 combines with J gene TRBJ2-3, with 8 bases lining up with TRBD2. The germline V gene encodes CDR1 SQVTM and CDR2 ANQGSEA. V lost 8 bases and J lost 3; bases outside the gene matches: 7. The CDR3 contains 13 residues.

The J gene is TRBJ2-1, the V gene TRBV6-2 or TRBV6-3, with D tentatively TRBD2 (5 bases). The CDR3 spans 12 residues. V dropped 5 bases and J dropped 9 bases, with 11 bases sitting between them. Germline V gives CDR1 MNHEY, CDR2 SVGEGT. CDR3 DNA: TGTGCCAGCAGTCTCCTAGGACTTGAGCAGTTCTTC. Translating it yields CASSLLGLEQFF.

This chain joins TRBV6-6 and TRBJ1-4; no reliable D call. Between the trimmed V and J ends, which lost 8 bases and 0 bases, there was a span of 13 bases. Germline V CDR1 and CDR2: MNHNY, SVGAGI (reference sequence). This CDR3 comprises 15 residues. The CDR3 bases are TGTGCCAGCCCACCCCCCAGGACAACTAATGAAAAACTGTTTTTT. Protein sequence: CASPPPRTTNEKLFF.

The V and J genes are TRBV7-2 and TRBJ1-5; TRBD1 aligns across 8 bases. V lost 3 bases, J lost 7 bases, and 8 bases stayed unmatched. The CDR3 extends over 15 amino acids. From germline, CDR1 is SGHTA and CDR2 FQGNSA. For the CDR3, the DNA is TGTGCCAGCAGCTTTGAAGGGACAGGTCGCCAGCCCCAGCATTTT. It translates to CASSFEGTGRQPQHF.

The chain couples TRBV6-5 to TRBJ1-2; 7 bases match TRBD1. This CDR3 is 13 amino acids long. CDR1 is MNHEY and CDR2 is SVGAGI in the germline V gene. V lost 6 bases, J lost 2 bases, and 3 bases stayed unmatched. The CDR3 DNA follows: TGTGCCAGCAGAGGGACAGCCAACTATGGCTACACCTTC. Translation: CASRGTANYGYTF.

The genes are TRBV18 and TRBJ2-1; 8 bases map to TRBD1. CDR3 length: 16 residues. Germline V gene data show CDR1 as KGHSH and CDR2 as LQKENI. The trim removed 6 bases at V and 5 bases at J, leaving 12 bases unmatched. The CDR3 DNA is TGTGCCAGCTCCCCCAACCGGGACAGGTCAAACAATGAGCAGTTCTTC. It codes for CASSPNRDRSNNEQFF.

V usage is TRBV6-5 and J usage is TRBJ1-6; D is unclear. CDR3 length: 15 residues. Germline V gene sequence: CDR1 MNHEY, CDR2 SVGAGI. Trimming took 0 bases from V and 9 from J, leaving 12 bases between them. This chain's CDR3 is CASSYSYAGGSPLHF. In nucleotides, the CDR3 is TGTGCCAGCAGTTACTCGTATGCCGGTGGTTCACCCCTCCACTTT.

The V call is TRBV4-2, the J call TRBJ1-1; maybe TRBD1 (5 bases). Per germline, CDR1 LGHNA and CDR2 YNFKEQ. V was pared by 4 bases and J by 11 bases, with 14 bases between. The CDR3 length is 12 residues. CDR3 sequence reads: CASSRGVNEAFF. The CDR3 coding sequence is TGTGCCAGCAGCCGGGGGGTCAATGAGGCTTTCTTT.

The chain recombines TRBV28 with TRBJ1-2; TRBD1 matches at 8 bases. The CDR3 is made up of 14 amino acids. CDR1 and CDR2 (germline): MDHEN, SYDVKM. J was trimmed by 7 bases and V by 5 bases; bases with no gene match: 9. The CDR3 loop reads CASSEGRTGSGYTF. The DNA for the CDR3 is TGTGCCAGCAGTGAGGGCCGGACAGGGTCTGGCTACACCTTC.

The V gene is TRBV7-2, the J gene TRBJ2-4; perhaps TRBD2 as D (6 bases). Germline CDR1 reads SGHTA; CDR2 reads FQGNSA. The CDR3 is made up of 14 amino acids. V shed 3 bases and J shed 6 bases, with 12 bases lying between them. As DNA, the CDR3 is TGTGCCAGCAGCTTCGGAGGGGCCGTAAACATTCAGTACTTC. This encodes CASSFGGAVNIQYF.

The J gene is TRBJ1-2, the V gene TRBV5-1; TRBD1 is a possible D gene (5 bases). With 0 bases removed from V and 8 bases from J, the gap between germline ends came to 14 bases. This CDR3 contains 14 residues. From germline, CDR1 is SGHRS and CDR2 YFSETQ. The CDR3 bases are TGCGCCAGCAGCTTGGCCTGGGGGGAGGCAGGCTACACCTTC. The encoded protein is CASSLAWGEAGYTF.

The V gene is TRBV13, the J gene TRBJ1-1; 7 positions agree with TRBD1. CDR1 PRHDT and CDR2 FYEKMQ come from the germline V gene (reference sequence). Trimming cost V 3 bases and J 4 bases; bases outside gene matches: 2. The CDR3 consists of 13 residues. The CDR3 reads CASSFRGTTEAFF. The DNA of the CDR3 is TGTGCCAGCAGCTTCAGGGGGACCACTGAAGCTTTCTTT.